These 10 T cell receptor beta chains originate from one sample sequenced in a study of T cell responses to AZD1222 COVID-19 vaccine. TCRdb keeps only in-frame clones here, not all; method: immunoSEQ multiplex PCR. The repertoire holds 140,000 to 150,000 clones, roughly nine tenths seen once, with 5.1% in the top ten. The sample here was peripheral blood, taken on day 0 of AZD1222 vaccination. Receptors were obtained from an adult in good health.

V and J are TRBV5-6 and TRBJ1-5; unclear D gene. V lost 0 bases to trimming and J lost 1 base, with 8 bases between them. CDR1 SGHDT and CDR2 YYEEEE come from the germline V gene. The CDR3 sequence is 15 residues long. This CDR3 reads CASSLGGRSNQPQHF. The DNA of the CDR3 is TGTGCCAGCAGCTTGGGTGGCAGAAGCAATCAGCCCCAGCATTTT.

The genes are TRBV28 and TRBJ1-5; D not certain. This CDR3 has 14 amino acids. Germline assignment: CDR1 MDHEN and CDR2 SYDVKM. V lost 2 bases and J lost 1, with 6 bases in between. CDR3 loop: CASSLPGSNQPQHF. The CDR3 region has the DNA TGTGCCAGCAGTTTACCGGGGAGCAATCAGCCCCAGCATTTT.

The J gene is TRBJ1-5, the V gene TRBV18; TRBD1 aligns across 11 bases. The germline gives CDR1 KGHSH, CDR2 LQKENI. This CDR3 has 15 residues. The V and J ends lost 2 bases and 7 bases, in that order; junction bases with no gene match: 4. CDR3 sequence: CASSPRTGGEQPQHF. The DNA for the CDR3 is TGTGCCAGCTCACCAAGGACAGGGGGCGAGCAGCCCCAGCATTTT.

The V and J genes are TRBV6-5 and TRBJ2-7; D uncertain. This CDR3 has 13 amino acids. Deletions cut 2 bases from V and 5 bases from J, with 10 bases between. Germline CDR1 MNHEY, CDR2 SVGAGI. CDR3 amino acids: CASSYGPRNEQYF. The CDR3 DNA follows: TGTGCCAGCAGTTACGGCCCGAGGAACGAGCAGTACTTC.

As for this clone: At the DNA level, this CDR3 is encoded by other sequences in the same sample as well. The chain uses TRBV20-1 and TRBJ2-7; the D gene is possibly TRBD2 (5 bases). CDR3 size: 10 residues. CDR1 DFQATT and CDR2 SNEGSKA come from the germline V gene (reference sequence). The V and J ends lost 6 bases and 3 bases respectively, with 6 bases between them. DNA of the CDR3: TGCAGTGCGAGGGACTACGAGCAGTACTTC. Its translation: CSARDYEQYF.

The chain carries TRBV6-2 or TRBV6-3 and TRBJ2-2; weak D call: TRBD2 (6 bases). CDR3 length equals 16 residues. Germline values: CDR1 MNHEY, CDR2 SVGEGT. V shed 2 bases and J shed 5 bases, with 15 bases lying between them. The CDR3 is CASSYDSGEGTGELFF. For the CDR3, the DNA is TGTGCCAGCAGTTACGATAGCGGAGAGGGGACCGGGGAGCTGTTTTTT.

The V gene is TRBV28, the J gene TRBJ1-6; D not certain. The CDR3 has 15 residues. V shed 6 bases and J shed 6 bases, with 15 bases lying between them. In germline, CDR1 is MDHEN, CDR2 SYDVKM. In DNA, the CDR3 is TGTGCCAGCAGGTCGGCGGGTGGGCGTAATTCACCCCTCCACTTT. It specifies CASRSAGGRNSPLHF.

The chain links TRBV3-1 (or the pseudogene TRBV3-2) to TRBJ1-1; D gene uncertain. V gave up 4 bases and J gave up 4 bases, with 16 bases separating them. Germline V gene data show CDR1 as LGHDT and CDR2 as YNNKEL (reference sequence). The CDR3 spans 15 residues. The chain's CDR3 is CASSPESGSGTEAFF. In DNA form, the CDR3 reads TGTGCCAGCAGCCCCGAGTCGGGGTCGGGCACTGAAGCTTTCTTT.

This clone was recorded once. The gene calls are TRBV12-3 or TRBV12-4 and TRBJ1-1; unclear D gene. The CDR3 has 13 residues. The V end was cut by 6 bases, the J end by 1 base, with 9 bases between. DNA for the CDR3: TGTGCCAGCAGGAACTGGAGGAACACTGAAGCTTTCTTT. Translation gives CASRNWRNTEAFF.

The CDR3 here is CASSSGQEVYGYTF. DNA for the CDR3: TGTGCCAGCTCCTCGGGACAGGAAGTCTATGGCTACACCTTC. J is TRBJ1-2 and V is TRBV18; 8 bases agree with TRBD1. Per the germline V gene, CDR1 is KGHSH and CDR2 is LQKENI. J was trimmed by 4 bases and V by 6 bases; bases with no gene match: 7. The CDR3 extends over 14 amino acids.